This T cell receptor beta chain was sequenced during a study of beta chain features in type 1 diabetes (dated by TCRdb to 2016 to 2019). Regarding the study in general: Mean age, gender distribution, total cell number and subset yield were not different between patients and healthy donors. The study compared the TCRB repertoires of sorted circulating CD4+ T cell subsets in recently diagnosed type 1 diabetes patients with those in matched healthy donors. A total of 100 million to 110 million sorted cells were examined across all samples, and a strong correlation was observed between cell number per subset and RNA yield. Regulatory and stem cell-like memory subsets were isolated from only 8 patients and about eight healthy donors, whereas naive and central memory subsets came from all 28 donors.

Overall results and qualifications from the work: HLA sub-analyses involved small numbers of individuals, so any influence of HLA type on TCRB rearrangement remained unresolved. Patients with type 1 diabetes made fewer insertions and deleted more nucleotides at VDJ recombination sites, implying thymic rearrangement abnormalities. The naive, central memory and regulatory TCRB repertoires appeared to resemble one another more closely among patients than among healthy donors. Type 1 diabetes patients showed a moderate but significant shortening of TCRB CDR3 length in all four CD4+ subsets. Because cDNA was sequenced instead of genomic DNA, highly expressing activated cells could be over-represented, though the groups showed no difference in activation or CD3 levels. PCR might favor shorter templates, but patient and control samples were amplified and corrected together, so any skew would affect both groups equally.

CDR3 length: 11 amino acids, cysteine to phenylalanine. Solely the CDR3 DNA is kept, with 33 bases framed from the first base. Each donor gave one peripheral blood draw, averaging approximately 120 mL, which was collected into heparinised tubes. Using a panel that included CD45RO, CCR7, CD25, CD127, CD95 and CD27, naive, central memory, regulatory and stem cell-like memory CD4+ T cells were sorted on a BD FACSAria II. Every sorted population had a purity above 95%. Right away, PBMCs were isolated by Lymphoprep density gradient centrifugation and were stained directly, with no culture step. Samples were stained and sorted in pairs, with one healthy donor and one patient per experiment, so that batch effects were minimized. Remarks on this clone: Its antigen is not yet known. No base qualities exist here, and no much larger clone lies one base off it.

All of the isolated RNA was reverse transcribed with the High Capacity cDNA Reverse Transcription Kit, so expressed TCRB transcripts were sequenced. Deep immunoSEQ sequencing was applied to naive, central memory and regulatory T cell samples, giving an average of about 3.4 million total reads per sample. After sorted cells were lysed in RLT buffer, RNA was extracted with DNase-treated RNeasy Micro or Mini kits, with the choice depending on cell number. Each cell subset was processed on its own to prevent cross-contamination, while patient and healthy donor samples were processed together. Using the immunoSEQ multiplex PCR, TCRB sequences were amplified from cDNA into 87-bp fragments spanning the CDR3 region. Sequencing of the amplicons was performed on the Illumina HiSeq platform. The paper's data handling went like this. PCR bias was computationally corrected using synthetic template baselines, reads within Hamming distance 2 were collapsed, and singletons that could not be merged were discarded. Reads were aligned to IMGT to assign V, D and J genes, CDR3 length, and insertions or deletions at six rearrangement sites. Clonotype counts were normalized to sorted cell number within each subset before computing true diversity and Gini coefficients with the tcR R package. The overlap coefficient, calculated on TCRB nucleotide sequences, was used to measure repertoire sharing. Out-of-frame TCRB sequences from naive cells were analyzed as a proxy for the pre-selection repertoire. Not all clones reach the TCRdb copy of this immuneACCESS table, which keeps in-frame sequences only. Checked studies attribute under half of the gap to unresolved V genes and leave the rest unexplained. V and J calls plus clone size are reproduced from that table; the DNA served to infer D and trimming. Recorded for this sample are about 700,000 clones; roughly 12% of them occurred a single time. The top ten hold less than 0.025% of the sample.

Input material: naive CD4+ T cells from blood. The cell subset or site label for this specimen denotes: true naive CD4+ T cells. The V and J segments used are TRBV12-2 and TRBJ1-1. TRBV12-2 is a known pseudogene. The sequence was collected from a man between 18 and 35 years old with type 1 diabetes. The nucleotide sequence is given as TGTGCAAGTACCGGGGGCACTGAAGCTTTCTTT. Its product reads: CASTGGTEAFF.